This TCR beta chain is drawn from a study of patients and donors after allogeneic stem cell transplantation. Each CDR3 protein gets one entry after TCRdb re-called the RT-PCR reads with MiXCR. In the table there are about 960,000 distinct CDR3 sequences, over 15% of which are singletons. CDR3 length: 13 residues. Trimming at V came to 10 bases and at J to 1 base, leaving 5 bases not matched to a gene. Germline V gene data show CDR1 as KGHDR and CDR2 as SFDVKD. The clonotype comes from a human donor who was either an allogeneic HSCT recipient or a stem cell or donor lymphocyte infusion donor (not recorded which). It is not recorded whose cells these are; they may come from a transplant donor. Input material: blood, either unsorted or a sorted T cell fraction (not recorded which). V gene TRBV24-1 combines with J gene TRBJ2-5; 7 bases align to TRBD1. CDR3 residues: CATGTAAQETQYF. As DNA, the CDR3 is TGTGCCACTGGGACAGCCGCCCAAGAGACCCAGTACTTC.